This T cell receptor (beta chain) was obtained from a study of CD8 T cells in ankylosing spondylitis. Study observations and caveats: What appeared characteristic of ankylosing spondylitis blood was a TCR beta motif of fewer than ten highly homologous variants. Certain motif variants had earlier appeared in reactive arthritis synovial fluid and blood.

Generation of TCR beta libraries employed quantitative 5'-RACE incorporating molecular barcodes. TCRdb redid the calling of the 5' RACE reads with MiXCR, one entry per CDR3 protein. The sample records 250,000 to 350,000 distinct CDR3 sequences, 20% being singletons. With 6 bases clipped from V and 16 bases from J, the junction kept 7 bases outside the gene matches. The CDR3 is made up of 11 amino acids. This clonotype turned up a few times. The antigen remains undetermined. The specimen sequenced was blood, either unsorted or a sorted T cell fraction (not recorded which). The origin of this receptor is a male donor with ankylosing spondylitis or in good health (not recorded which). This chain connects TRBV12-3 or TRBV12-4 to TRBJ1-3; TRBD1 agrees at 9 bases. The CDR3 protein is CASRGQGHCYF. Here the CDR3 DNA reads TGTGCCAGCAGAGGACAGGGGCACTGCTATTTT.